This TCR beta chain is from a study of cytomegalovirus exposure and HLA in healthy donors. Study results and caveats: Cytomegalovirus association was listed for 164 TCR beta chains. A later analysis linked a missense DCLRE1C variant to TCR beta V- and J-gene trimming.

The CDR3 runs 16 residues. Trimming cost V 4 bases and J 3 bases; bases outside gene matches: 5. The germline CDR1 and CDR2 sequences are MGHDK and SYGVNS. Points on this clone: The antigen is not known.

The PCR had 60 Vbeta and 13 Jbeta primers. Profiled with immunoSEQ multiplex PCR; TCRdb holds only in-frame clones, not every one. The table records about 100,000 clones, 55% to 80% of them present only once. The sample was PBMCs. The V gene is TRBV25-1, the J gene TRBJ2-1; 11 positions match TRBD2. This receptor was identified in a human donor in good health. The CDR3 nucleotides read TGTGCCAGCAGTGGCTTTACTAGCGGGAGCTACAATGAGCAGTTCTTC. Translation: CASSGFTSGSYNEQFF.